This paragraph reports one T cell receptor (beta chain). The sample belongs to a study of shared clonotypes between healthy human individuals. Per germline, CDR1 MNHNY and CDR2 SVGAGI (reference sequence). Unmatched junction bases numbered 8, after V lost 8 bases and J lost 0 bases. CDR3 length: 15 residues. Every contributor of samples was a Caucasian grown-up residing in Nashville, Tennessee. Repertoires were generated with immunoSEQ multiplex PCR, while TCRdb's copy carries only in-frame clones and drops some. The sample includes 900,000 to 1,200,000 clones, 78% seen only once; the top ten take roughly 0.65%.

The clonotype was recovered from a man between 18 and 35 years old in good health. Some clones in this sample may be carry-over from other donors' samples. Specimen: memory CD4+ T cells from PBMCs. Stated subset: CD45RA-negative fraction. The chain carries TRBV6-6 and TRBJ2-3; 7 nucleotides match TRBD2. CDR3: CASSLSGSSTDTQYF. DNA for the CDR3: TGTGCCAGCTCCCTTAGCGGGTCTAGCACAGATACGCAGTATTTT.